One sample yielded the 25 T cell receptor beta chains listed below, sequenced in a study of T-cell memory formation after mild COVID-19. One entry per CDR3 protein results from TCRdb running MiXCR on the 5' RACE reads. The table records 68,000 or so distinct CDR3 sequences, 16% of them present only once. Sample: PBMCs or a T cell subset sorted from them (not recorded which). The receptors shown here come from an adult woman who had mild COVID-19 (a few samples of this study predate the infection). Cell type and time point are not known.

This chain joins TRBV4-1 and TRBJ2-1; TRBD2 aligns across 9 bases. Germline assignment: CDR1 MGHRA and CDR2 YSYEKL. The V gene end was trimmed by 4 bases and the J gene end by 6 bases; junction bases not matched to a gene: 7. This CDR3 spans 15 amino acids. The CDR3 is CASSLIAGDGNEQFF. DNA for the CDR3: TGCGCCAGCAGCCTTATAGCGGGAGATGGCAATGAGCAGTTCTTC.

This clonotype was counted a few times. The chain employs TRBV9 and TRBJ2-3; possible D gene TRBD1, 6 bases. V lost 0 bases to trimming and J lost 3 bases, with 14 bases between them. The CDR3 has 16 amino acids. Per the germline V gene, CDR1 is SGDLS and CDR2 is YYNGEE. CDR3: CASSVVAGGGTDTQYF. Here the CDR3 DNA reads TGTGCCAGCAGCGTAGTGGCTGGGGGCGGAACAGATACGCAGTATTTT.

The chain couples TRBV11-2 to TRBJ2-3; no firm D call. This CDR3 region has 15 residues. Trimming shortened V by 1 base and J by 0 bases, and 8 bases separated the two germline ends. Germline CDR1 reads SGHAT; CDR2 reads FQNNGV. CDR3 in amino acids: CASSLGLTSTDTQYF. CDR3 bases: TGTGCCAGCAGCTTAGGACTCACTAGCACAGATACGCAGTATTTT.

There are a few counts of this clonotype. J is TRBJ2-7 and V is TRBV4-1; D not certain. CDR1 is MGHRA and CDR2 is YSYEKL in the germline V gene. CDR3 size: 15 residues. The V gene lost 0 bases and the J gene lost 2 bases, with 11 bases spanning the gap. The CDR3 reads CASSQEASRPYEQYF. CDR3 nucleotides: TGCGCCAGCAGCCAAGAGGCCAGCCGCCCCTACGAGCAGTACTTC.

This clonotype was seen a few times. The chain couples TRBV15 to TRBJ2-7, with 7 bases fitting TRBD1. There are 13 residues in the CDR3. Germline V gene sequence: CDR1 LNHNV, CDR2 YYDKDF (reference sequence). Trimming took 3 bases from V and 5 from J; bases not matched to a gene: 4. CDR3 nucleotides: TGTGCCACCAGCAGGCCAACAGGGGACGAGCAGTACTTC. It codes for CATSRPTGDEQYF. Variable domain in full (rest from reference TRBV15 and TRBJ2-7): DAMVIQNPRYQVTQFGKPVTLSCSQTLNHNVMYWYQQKSSQAPKLLFHYYDKDFNNEADTPDNFQSRRPNTSFCFLDIRSPGLGDTAMYLCATSRPTGDEQYFGPGTRLTVT.

The chain links TRBV27 to TRBJ2-3, with TRBD1 as a possible D gene (5 bases). This CDR3 has 12 amino acids. Germline assignment: CDR1 MNHEY and CDR2 SMNVEV (reference sequence). V was shortened by 8 bases and J by 4 bases, with 10 bases between the two germline ends. DNA for the CDR3: TGTGCCAGCCAAGGGGCACCAGATACGCAGTATTTT. Protein: CASQGAPDTQYF.

This clonotype was detected ten times or more. The chain carries TRBV7-3 and TRBJ1-1; 7 nucleotides agree with TRBD1. V shed 2 bases, J shed 5 bases, and the junction held 8 bases outside the gene matches. The length of the CDR3 is 15 residues. Germline V gives CDR1 SGHTA, CDR2 FQGTGA. CDR3 region: CASSLGPTGYTEAFF. CDR3 sequence (DNA): TGTGCCAGCAGCTTAGGGCCGACAGGGTATACTGAAGCTTTCTTT.

This clonotype has a handful of counts. The V gene is TRBV12-3 or TRBV12-4, the J gene TRBJ2-3; D possibly corresponds to TRBD2 (6 bases). Between the trimmed V and J ends, which lost 8 bases and 3 bases, there was a span of 18 bases. The CDR3 is 15 residues long. CDR3 sequence reads: CASRSGAGGTDTQYF. CDR3 nucleotides: TGTGCCAGCCGCTCGGGAGCGGGTGGTACAGATACGCAGTATTTT.

To note about this clonotype: The junction does not match germline at one end; this may be a read error. The rearrangement uses TRBV18 and TRBJ2-7; 10 bases line up with TRBD1. Germline-derived CDR1 and CDR2 are KGHSH and LQKENI. CDR3 size: 15 residues. The CDR3 spells CASSAPGQGTYEQYF. DNA of the CDR3: TGTGCCAGCTCAGCACCGGGACAGGGGACCTACGAGCAGTACTTC.

V and J are TRBV6-1 and TRBJ1-2; no reliable D call. The CDR3 covers 13 residues. The germline gives CDR1 MNHNS, CDR2 SASEGT. Deletions cut 0 bases from V and 4 bases from J, with 6 bases between. For the CDR3, the DNA is TGTGCCAGCAGTGAAGCAGGCATCTATGGCTACACCTTC. Its translation is CASSEAGIYGYTF.

Many counts were recorded for this clonotype. This sequence joins TRBV4-3 and TRBJ2-7, with 10 nucleotides matching TRBD2. The CDR3 totals 18 residues. Unmatched junction bases numbered 9, after V lost 0 bases and J lost 1 base. CDR1 and CDR2 (germline): LGHNA, YSLEER. CDR3 in DNA: TGCGCCAGCAGCCAAGAGTGGACTAGCGGATCACCATCCTACGAGCAGTACTTC. It is translated as CASSQEWTSGSPSYEQYF.

This chain joins TRBV7-9 and TRBJ1-3; D remains unclear. Looked up from germline, CDR1 is SEHNR and CDR2 is FQNEAQ (reference sequence). CDR3 length equals 14 residues. Deletions cut 3 bases from V and 2 bases from J, with 8 bases between. The chain's CDR3 is CASSLKRPGNTIYF. Written as DNA, the CDR3 is TGTGCCAGCAGCTTGAAGCGACCTGGAAACACCATATATTTT.

This clonotype was seen only a few times. The V gene is TRBV7-9, the J gene TRBJ2-5; D is unresolved. There are 12 residues in the CDR3. Germline CDR1 SEHNR, CDR2 FQNEAQ (reference sequence). The germline V and J ends were trimmed by 5 bases and 7 bases, with 11 bases remaining between them. CDR3 bases: TGTGCCAGCAGCCCCGGACCCGGGACCCAGTACTTC. Protein sequence: CASSPGPGTQYF.

This clonotype has only a few counts. The rearrangement uses TRBV12-3 or TRBV12-4 and TRBJ2-7; D possibly uses TRBD1 or TRBD2 (7 bases each). This CDR3 comprises 13 residues. V lost 6 bases and J lost 9, with 18 bases in between. CDR3 sequence reads: CASRSGGGIRQYF. In nucleotides, the CDR3 is TGTGCCAGCAGATCAGGGGGAGGGATAAGGCAGTACTTC.

The chain combines TRBV7-9 with TRBJ2-7; no clear D gene. The ends were cut back, 6 bases at V and 5 bases at J, with 11 bases in the middle. Germline V gene sequence: CDR1 SEHNR, CDR2 FQNEAQ (reference sequence). CDR3 length equals 12 residues. DNA for the CDR3: TGTGCCAGCAGAGGGCCTCAGGACGAGCAGTACTTC. The encoded protein is CASRGPQDEQYF. Combining the CDR3 with reference TRBV7-9 and TRBJ2-7 gives the whole variable domain DTGVSQNPRHKITKRGQNVTFRCDPISEHNRLYWYRQTLGQGPEFLTYFQNEAQLEKSRLLSDRFSAERPKGSFSTLEIQRTEQGDSAMYLCASRGPQDEQYFGPGTRLTVT.

The chain is built from TRBV5-1 and TRBJ2-7; 7 bases map to TRBD1. The CDR3 extends over 15 amino acids. Germline trimming cut 3 bases from V and 4 bases from J; bases unmatched to any gene: 10. Per germline, CDR1 SGHRS and CDR2 YFSETQ. This CDR3 is CASSSHRGQSYEQYF. In DNA form, the CDR3 reads TGCGCCAGCAGCTCGCATCGGGGACAGTCTTACGAGCAGTACTTC.

J is TRBJ2-7 and V is TRBV27; the D call may be TRBD1 or TRBD2 (6 bases each). V was shortened by 9 bases and J by 0 bases, with 21 bases between the two germline ends. Germline V gene data show CDR1 as MNHEY and CDR2 as SMNVEV (reference sequence). This CDR3 spans 16 amino acids. The CDR3 sequence is CASLYGGHLNSYEQYF. The DNA for the CDR3 is TGTGCCAGTCTTTACGGGGGACACCTTAACTCCTACGAGCAGTACTTC.

This clonotype was detected once. The J gene is TRBJ2-7, the V gene TRBV29-1, with 7 bases matching TRBD1. Losses at the gene ends were 2 bases for V and 6 bases for J; bases not matched to a gene: 13. The CDR3 sequence is 15 residues long. Germline V gives CDR1 SQVTM, CDR2 ANQGSEA. For the CDR3, the DNA is TGCAGCGTTGAAACATTGCAGGGGGATTTGTCCGAGCAGTACTTC. Residues: CSVETLQGDLSEQYF.

This clonotype was detected a few times. The chain has TRBV29-1 and TRBJ2-7, with 7 bases lining up with TRBD1. There are 15 residues in the CDR3. From germline, CDR1 is SQVTM and CDR2 ANQGSEA. V shed 1 base, J shed 5 bases, and the junction held 11 bases outside the gene matches. The CDR3 nucleotides are TGCAGCGTTGAAGGGACGGGGACAGCTTTCCACGAGCAGTACTTC. Residues: CSVEGTGTAFHEQYF.

This clonotype occurred a few times. This rearrangement joins TRBV7-3 to TRBJ2-7; the match to TRBD1 covers 12 bases. V was pared by 4 bases and J by 6 bases, with 10 bases of the junction left unmatched. CDR1 is SGHTA and CDR2 is FQGTGA in the germline V gene. The CDR3 is 16 residues long. The chain's CDR3 is CASSSDGTGGRSEQYF. Here the CDR3 DNA reads TGTGCCAGCAGCTCGGATGGGACAGGGGGCCGTAGCGAGCAGTACTTC.

This clonotype was counted a few times. A junction boundary mismatches the germline segment, possibly from a read error. The chain carries TRBV24-1 and TRBJ1-1, with TRBD1 as a possible D gene (6 bases). CDR3 length equals 13 residues. In germline, CDR1 is KGHDR, CDR2 SFDVKD. CDR3 nucleotide sequence: TGTGCCACCAGGGATTCAGGGGACCCTGAAGCTTTCTTT. This encodes CATRDSGDPEAFF.

This clonotype was seen only a few times. The chain has TRBV5-1 and TRBJ1-1; perhaps TRBD1 as D (6 bases). Germline CDR1 reads SGHRS; CDR2 reads YFSETQ. This CDR3 spans 13 amino acids. Trimming stripped 1 base from V and 3 bases from J, with 7 bases between. CDR3 in amino acids: CASSLTGYTEAFF. Here the CDR3 DNA reads TGCGCCAGCAGCTTGACAGGGTACACTGAAGCTTTCTTT.

This clonotype showed up just a few times. V and J are TRBV20-1 and TRBJ2-7; 11 bases are shared with TRBD2. Trimming at V came to 0 bases and at J to 3 bases, leaving 1 base not matched to a gene. From germline, CDR1 is DFQATT and CDR2 SNEGSKA (reference sequence). The CDR3 is 14 amino acids. The CDR3 region is CSAREGTSGYEQYF. As DNA, the CDR3 is TGCAGTGCTAGAGAAGGGACTAGCGGCTACGAGCAGTACTTC.

This clonotype was recorded a few times. This chain uses TRBV5-1 with TRBJ2-5; no definite D call. Germline V gene sequence: CDR1 SGHRS, CDR2 YFSETQ. This CDR3 has 14 amino acids. Trimming left V 0 bases short and J 5 bases short, with 11 bases between. The CDR3 coding sequence is TGCGCCAGCAGCTTGGCCGCCAGGTCGGAGACCCAGTACTTC. It yields the protein CASSLAARSETQYF.

V and J are TRBV9 and TRBJ2-5, with a weak D call TRBD1 (6 bases). In germline, CDR1 is SGDLS, CDR2 YYNGEE. V lost 3 bases to trimming and J lost 5 bases, with 11 bases between them. The CDR3 is made up of 13 amino acids. CDR3 sequence reads: CASSAGVLETQYF. The CDR3 DNA reads TGTGCCAGCAGCGCAGGGGTTTTGGAGACCCAGTACTTC. Combining the CDR3 with reference TRBV9 and TRBJ2-5 gives the whole variable domain DSGVTQTPKHLITATGQRVTLRCSPRSGDLSVYWYQQSLDQGLQFLIQYYNGEERAKGNILERFSAQQFPDLHSELNLSSLELGDSALYFCASSAGVLETQYFGPGTRLLVL.